A selection of T cell receptor beta chains follows, all from one sample in a study of cytomegalovirus exposure and HLA in healthy donors. Assay: immunoSEQ multiplex PCR; the TCRdb copy retains only in-frame clones and omits some. The repertoire holds some 120,000 clones, with 15% as singletons. The material sequenced was PBMCs. The receptors shown here come from a woman aged 18 to 35 in good health and CMV-seronegative. The CDR3 runs from the conserved cysteine through the conserved F or W. D genes are given only for firm matches. Only some rows state a clone size, as once, few, many or a class for expanded clones.

j_gene | v_gene | d_gene | abundance | CDR3aa | CDR3nt
TRBJ1-1 | TRBV6-5 | . | . | CASSYSAGMNTEAFF | TGTGCCAGCAGTTACTCAGCAGGCATGAACACTGAAGCTTTCTTT
TRBJ2-1 | TRBV28 | TRBD2 | . | CASGPYGREMDNEQFF | TGTGCCAGCGGTCCGTACGGGAGGGAAATGGACAATGAGCAGTTCTTC
TRBJ2-7 | TRBV7-9 | TRBD1 | . | CASSLAGQGYEQYF | TGTGCCAGCAGCTTAGCCGGACAGGGCTACGAGCAGTACTTC
TRBJ1-5 | TRBV6-5 | TRBD1 | few | CASSFATDRDNQPQHF | TGTGCCAGCAGTTTTGCTACGGACAGGGACAATCAGCCCCAGCATTTT
TRBJ1-2 | TRBV6-4 | . | . | CASSDSRRGNGYTF | TGTGCCAGCAGTGACTCACGAAGGGGAAATGGCTACACCTTC
TRBJ2-7 | TRBV7-2 | . | . | CASSPNRENEQYF | TGTGCCAGCAGCCCCAACAGGGAGAACGAGCAGTACTTC
TRBJ1-2 | TRBV7-9 | . | . | CASSKRRDNYGYTF | TGTGCCAGCAGCAAAAGGAGGGATAACTATGGCTACACCTTC
TRBJ1-1 | TRBV5-5 | TRBD1 | few | CASRSRTGLVEAFF | TGTGCCAGCAGATCGAGGACAGGCCTGGTTGAAGCTTTCTTT
TRBJ2-1 | TRBV29-1 | TRBD2 | . | CSVDTTSGTYNEQFF | TGCAGCGTTGACACAACTAGCGGCACCTACAATGAGCAGTTCTTC
TRBJ2-3 | TRBV4-2 | TRBD2 | few | CASSQAGTSGGVNSADTQYF | TGTGCCAGCAGCCAAGCCGGGACTAGCGGGGGGGTGAATTCGGCAGATACGCAGTATTTT
TRBJ2-7 | TRBV4-1 | TRBD2 | few | CASSQEGAGGDEQYF | TGCGCCAGCAGCCAAGAGGGCGCGGGGGGGGACGAGCAGTACTTC
TRBJ2-1 | TRBV14 | . | . | CASSPNYNEQFF | TGTGCCAGCAGCCCCAACTACAATGAGCAGTTCTTC
TRBJ2-3 | TRBV5-1 | TRBD1 | few | CASSAWTGSDTQYF | TGCGCCAGCAGCGCCTGGACAGGGTCCGATACGCAGTATTTT
TRBJ2-7 | TRBV7-8 | TRBD2 | . | CASSNSSGPIYEQYF | TGTGCCAGCAGCAACTCTAGCGGCCCAATCTACGAGCAGTACTTC
TRBJ2-5 | TRBV28 | TRBD2 | few | CASSLLVVAGAGETQYF | TGTGCCAGCAGTTTACTCGTGGTAGCGGGGGCAGGGGAGACCCAGTACTTC
TRBJ1-2 | TRBV28 | . | . | CASNWRGADGYTF | TGTGCCAGCAACTGGAGGGGCGCGGATGGCTACACCTTC
TRBJ2-1 | TRBV7-3 | TRBD1 | . | CASSLRGGDEQFF | TGTGCCAGCAGCTTAAGAGGGGGCGATGAGCAGTTCTTC
TRBJ1-4 | TRBV28 | TRBD1 | few | CASSFGTVNEKLFF | TGTGCCAGCAGTTTCGGGACAGTTAATGAAAAACTGTTTTTT
TRBJ2-3 | TRBV5-6 | TRBD2 | few | CASTTAGVLSTDTQYF | TGTGCCAGCACCACGGCGGGGGTCCTTAGCACAGATACGCAGTATTTT
TRBJ1-2 | TRBV19 | . | few | CASSFRDIYGYTF | TGTGCCAGTAGCTTCCGGGACATCTATGGCTACACCTTC
TRBJ2-7 | TRBV2 | TRBD1 | few | CASGVPRTGREQYF | TGTGCCAGCGGGGTCCCCAGGACAGGGCGCGAGCAGTACTTC
TRBJ1-1 | TRBV29-1 | TRBD1 | . | CSVRDREAFF | TGCAGCGTCAGGGACAGGGAAGCTTTCTTT
TRBJ1-1 | TRBV7-2 | TRBD1 | . | CASSADRLRRMNTEAFF | TGTGCCAGCAGCGCGGACAGGCTAAGACGGATGAACACTGAAGCTTTCTTT
TRBJ2-7 | TRBV10-3 | . | . | CAISDPTPYEQYF | TGTGCCATCAGTGACCCGACTCCCTACGAGCAGTACTTC
TRBJ1-5 | TRBV27 | . | many | CASSLRGDRNQPQHF | TGTGCCAGCAGTTTAAGGGGCGACCGAAATCAGCCCCAGCATTTT
TRBJ1-6 | TRBV28 | TRBD1 | . | CASSLTGTGNSPLHF | TGTGCCAGCAGTCTCACCGGGACAGGGAACTCACCCCTCCACTTT
TRBJ1-5 | TRBV7-2 | TRBD1 | . | CASSQNGQGNQPQHF | TGTGCCAGCAGCCAAAACGGACAGGGCAATCAGCCCCAGCATTTT
TRBJ2-7 | TRBV5-6 | . | . | CASSPDRGSYEQYF | TGTGCCAGCAGCCCTGATAGGGGCTCCTACGAGCAGTACTTC
TRBJ1-1 | TRBV5-6 | TRBD1 | . | CASSLGQGRGEAFF | TGTGCCAGCAGCTTGGGACAGGGCAGAGGTGAAGCTTTCTTT
TRBJ2-5 | TRBV30 | TRBD2 | . | CAWSVGGLAGVGETQYF | TGTGCCTGGAGTGTAGGGGGACTAGCGGGAGTGGGGGAGACCCAGTACTTC
TRBJ2-2 | TRBV28 | TRBD2 | . | CASSTWGGRNTGELFF | TGTGCCAGCAGTACCTGGGGCGGGAGGAACACCGGGGAGCTGTTTTTT
TRBJ1-2 | TRBV10-3 | TRBD1 | . | CAISDDRGNYGYTF | TGTGCCATCAGTGACGACAGGGGGAACTATGGCTACACCTTC
TRBJ2-5 | TRBV19 | TRBD2 | few | CASSKGTSGRSVVETQYF | TGTGCCAGTAGTAAAGGGACTAGCGGGAGATCTGTAGTAGAGACCCAGTACTTC
TRBJ2-7 | TRBV6-1 | . | few | CASRARDSPYEQYF | TGTGCCAGCAGAGCCCGGGACTCCCCCTACGAGCAGTACTTC
TRBJ1-1 | TRBV5-4 | TRBD1 | few | CASSLDPGTGREAFF | TGTGCCAGCAGCTTGGACCCGGGGACAGGGCGAGAAGCTTTCTTT
TRBJ1-5 | TRBV19 | TRBD1 | . | CASSIFGQGDQPQHF | TGTGCCAGTAGTATTTTTGGACAGGGTGATCAGCCCCAGCATTTT
TRBJ1-2 | TRBV6-1 | . | few | CASSEADFGYTF | TGTGCCAGCAGTGAGGCAGACTTTGGCTACACCTTC
TRBJ1-5 | TRBV21-1 | . | . | CASSKVSVYPCNQPQHF | .
TRBJ2-6 | TRBV5-6 | . | few | CASTKSGANVLTF | TGTGCCAGCACTAAATCTGGGGCCAACGTCCTGACTTTC
TRBJ2-3 | TRBV15 | . | . | CATSRDRRVNTQYF | TGTGCCACCAGCAGAGATAGGAGGGTGAACACGCAGTATTTT
TRBJ1-5 | TRBV6-1 | . | . | CASSLGRHSNQPQHF | TGTGCCAGTTCCCTGGGGAGGCATAGCAATCAGCCCCAGCATTTT
TRBJ2-5 | TRBV5-6 | TRBD1 | . | CASSDRGFQETQYF | TGTGCCAGCAGCGACAGGGGTTTCCAAGAGACCCAGTACTTC
TRBJ2-1 | TRBV29-1 | . | . | CSAPPAALSSYNEQFF | TGCAGCGCCCCCCCGGCGGCACTGAGCTCCTACAATGAGCAGTTCTTC
TRBJ2-3 | TRBV6-1 | . | few | CASSEGAELHTQYF | TGTGCCAGCAGTGAGGGGGCGGAGCTTCATACGCAGTATTTT
TRBJ2-5 | TRBV2 | TRBD2 | few | CASSETRAGGRETQYF | TGTGCCAGCAGTGAAACGCGAGCGGGGGGGCGGGAGACCCAGTACTTC
TRBJ2-3 | TRBV28 | . | few | CASRRGSSEGQYF | TGTGCCAGCAGACGTGGGAGTTCAGAGGGGCAGTATTTT
TRBJ2-5 | TRBV18 | . | once | CASSPLHQGQETQYF | TGTGCCAGCTCACCACTCCACCAGGGCCAAGAGACCCAGTACTTC
TRBJ2-7 | TRBV6-6 | TRBD2 | few | CASIRTSGGSYEQYF | TGTGCCAGCATTCGGACTAGCGGGGGCTCCTACGAGCAGTACTTC
TRBJ1-1 | TRBV13 | . | . | CASSPNRDDAEAFF | TGTGCCAGCAGCCCCAACAGGGATGACGCTGAAGCTTTCTTT
TRBJ1-1 | TRBV7-3 | TRBD1 | few | CASSLTNPGDRPTEAFF | TGTGCCAGCAGCTTGACGAACCCCGGGGACAGGCCCACTGAAGCTTTCTTT
TRBJ2-2 | TRBV6-1 | . | . | CASSEARGRGNTGELFF | TGTGCCAGCAGTGAAGCGCGGGGGCGGGGCAACACCGGGGAGCTGTTTTTT
TRBJ1-1 | TRBV5-6 | . | . | CASSFRGGSTEAFF | TGTGCCAGCAGCTTTCGGGGTGGGAGCACTGAAGCTTTCTTT
TRBJ1-3 | TRBV6-5 | TRBD1 | few | CASSRQGAGNTIYF | TGTGCCAGCAGCAGACAGGGGGCTGGAAACACCATATATTTT
TRBJ1-2 | TRBV15 | . | . | CATSRDAKGYGYTF | TGTGCCACCAGCAGAGATGCTAAGGGGTATGGCTACACCTTC
TRBJ1-2 | TRBV25-1 | TRBD1 | . | CASPGTGGSSNYGYTF | TGTGCCAGCCCCGGGACAGGGGGATCGTCTAACTATGGCTACACCTTC
TRBJ2-2 | TRBV28 | TRBD2 | . | CASLAGGPNTGELFF | TGTGCCAGCCTAGCGGGGGGGCCGAACACCGGGGAGCTGTTTTTT
TRBJ2-2 | TRBV7-9 | TRBD2 | . | CASSFPGLAGGTGELFF | TGTGCCAGCAGCTTCCCCGGGCTAGCGGGAGGAACCGGGGAGCTGTTTTTT
TRBJ1-2 | TRBV19 | . | few | CASRPRGAGGYTF | TGTGCCAGTAGGCCCCGGGGGGCTGGTGGCTACACCTTC
TRBJ1-1 | TRBV7-9 | TRBD1 | . | CASSVPFQGAEAFF | TGTGCCAGCAGCGTACCATTTCAGGGGGCTGAAGCTTTCTTT
TRBJ2-4 | TRBV21-1 | . | . | CASSGKDNGNIQYF | TGTGCCAGCAGCGGCAAAGACAACGGAAACATTCAGTACTTC